Reported below is one TCR beta chain. Antigen unknown. This sample stems from a study of cytomegalovirus exposure and HLA in healthy donors. The wider study: Earlier sequencing of about 179 million T cells yielded approximately 100 million unique TCR beta sequences.

The PCR ran on 60 Vbeta and 13 Jbeta primers. TCRdb's table, derived via immunoSEQ multiplex PCR, lists solely in-frame clones and lacks some. This repertoire shows nearly 65,000 clones, roughly two thirds found once; its top ten account for roughly 5.3%. V gave up 6 bases and J gave up 0 bases, with 15 bases separating them. The CDR3 has 15 residues. Germline V gene lookup returns CDR1 MNHNY and CDR2 SVGAGI (reference sequence). General study results and limits: As immune exposure information, only CMV serostatus was available.

When sampled, the donors appeared nominally healthy, though they likely had unrecorded immune exposures. The V call is TRBV6-6, the J call TRBJ2-7; no reliable D call. The specimen was PBMCs. This TCR came from a man between 45 and 60 years old in good health and CMV-seronegative. The CDR3 sequence is CASSSPLLSSYEQYF. In DNA, the CDR3 is TGTGCCAGCAGCTCACCCCTTCTAAGCTCCTACGAGCAGTACTTC.